A selection of T cell receptor beta chains follows, all from one sample in a study of CD8 T cells in ankylosing spondylitis. From the 5' RACE reads, TCRdb called clonotypes with MiXCR, one entry per CDR3 protein. The sample contains 200,000 or so distinct CDR3 sequences, 10% to 15% of which appear only once. Source material: blood, either unsorted or a sorted T cell fraction (not recorded which). Every receptor here comes from a female donor with ankylosing spondylitis or in good health (not recorded which). CDR3s include the opening cysteine and the closing phenylalanine or tryptophan. A D gene is named only where the DNA matches it firmly. Size is omitted from some rows. Given values are once, few, many or a class for expanded clones.

J: TRBJ2-3
size: many
D: TRBD2
V: TRBV7-6
DNA: TGTGCCAGCAGCCGCGTTGGGAGCGGGGGCTCCCAAGATACGCAGTATTTT
CDR3: CASSRVGSGGSQDTQYF

J: TRBJ2-6
size: .
D: .
V: TRBV12-3/TRBV12-4
DNA: TGTGCCAGCAGGGTAACTGGGGCCAACGTCCTGACTTTC
CDR3: CASRVTGANVLTF

J: TRBJ2-3
size: many
D: .
V: TRBV6-1
DNA: TGTGCCAGCAGGGATTCCCCGGACACAGATACGCAGTATTTT
CDR3: CASRDSPDTDTQYF

J: TRBJ2-2
size: many
D: .
V: TRBV29-1
DNA: TGCAGCGTTAGGGGGACCCTGAACACCGGGGAGCTGTTTTTT
CDR3: CSVRGTLNTGELFF

J: TRBJ2-3
size: few
D: TRBD2
V: TRBV7-2
DNA: TGTGCCAGCAGCACCGCTAGCGGGGGCACAGATACGCAGTATTTT
CDR3: CASSTASGGTDTQYF

J: TRBJ1-2
size: .
D: .
V: TRBV12-3/TRBV12-4
DNA: TGTGCCAGCAGTTTAGAACAACGCGGTTGGGGCTACACCTTC
CDR3: CASSLEQRGWGYTF

J: TRBJ1-5
size: many
D: TRBD1
V: TRBV4-2
DNA: TGTGCCAGCAGCCAAGAAGTAAGAGGGGGCGGTCAGCCCCAGCATTTT
CDR3: CASSQEVRGGGQPQHF

J: TRBJ1-2
size: many
D: .
V: TRBV6-1
DNA: TGTGCCAGCCGATTAAGTAATAACTATGGCTACACCTTC
CDR3: CASRLSNNYGYTF

J: TRBJ2-5
size: .
D: TRBD1
V: TRBV5-1
DNA: TGCGCCAGCAGCTCAGGGACAGGAGGGGAGACCCAGTACTTC
CDR3: CASSSGTGGETQYF

J: TRBJ1-1
size: .
D: TRBD1
V: TRBV7-3
DNA: TGTGCCAGCAGCCGAGGACAGGGGAGCGCTGAAGCTTTCTTT
CDR3: CASSRGQGSAEAFF

J: TRBJ1-2
size: many
D: .
V: TRBV27
DNA: TGTGCCAGCAGTTTATCCTATTCTGGGGGACGAAGGGAATATGGCTACACCTTC
CDR3: CASSLSYSGGRREYGYTF

J: TRBJ1-6
size: many
D: .
V: TRBV7-9
DNA: TGTGCCAGCAGCCCCGAAGGGGCTTCACCCCTCCACTTT
CDR3: CASSPEGASPLHF

J: TRBJ2-2
size: many
D: .
V: TRBV6-1
DNA: TGTGCCAGCAGAACGCTCCGGCAGTCTACCGGGGAGCTGTTTTTT
CDR3: CASRTLRQSTGELFF

J: TRBJ2-7
size: many
D: .
V: TRBV29-1
DNA: TGCAGCGTTGAAGACCAGGGGCTGGGCGAGCAGTACTTC
CDR3: CSVEDQGLGEQYF

J: TRBJ2-1
size: .
D: TRBD1
V: TRBV6-2/TRBV6-3
DNA: TGTGCCAGCAGTTGGGACAGGGGAAAAGATACGTCCTACAATGAGCAGTTCTTC
CDR3: CASSWDRGKDTSYNEQFF

J: TRBJ1-5
size: many
D: TRBD1
V: TRBV29-1
DNA: TGCAGCGTTGGCACAGGGGGCAATCAGCCCCAGCATTTT
CDR3: CSVGTGGNQPQHF

J: TRBJ2-3
size: many
D: .
V: TRBV29-1
DNA: TGCAGCGTTGTGATAGGCGATACGCAGTATTTT
CDR3: CSVVIGDTQYF

J: TRBJ2-1
size: few
D: .
V: TRBV29-1
DNA: TGCAGCGCTCCTGGAAGTTCTTTCAATGAGCAGTTCTTC
CDR3: CSAPGSSFNEQFF

J: TRBJ1-4
size: many
D: .
V: TRBV7-2
DNA: TGTGCCAGCAGCGCCGGACGCGTTGAAAAACTGTTTTTT
CDR3: CASSAGRVEKLFF

J: TRBJ2-3
size: .
D: TRBD1
V: TRBV19
DNA: TGTGCCAGTACCCGACGGCCCGGGACAGGGAGCACAGATACGCAGTATTTT
CDR3: CASTRRPGTGSTDTQYF

J: TRBJ2-1
size: many
D: TRBD2
V: TRBV7-2
DNA: TGTGCCAGCAGCTCCGACGGGAGGGCATACAATGAGCAGTTCTTC
CDR3: CASSSDGRAYNEQFF

J: TRBJ1-1
size: many
D: .
V: TRBV30
DNA: TGTGCCTGGAGTGCCTGGGGGGGTATATACACTGAAGCTTTCTTT
CDR3: CAWSAWGGIYTEAFF

J: TRBJ1-5
size: .
D: .
V: TRBV29-1
DNA: TGCAGCGTCCCCAACATAGACACAACAAATCAGCCCCAGCATTTT
CDR3: CSVPNIDTTNQPQHF

J: TRBJ2-1
size: many
D: TRBD2
V: TRBV20-1
DNA: TGCAGTGCTTCCAGACTAGCGGGAGAGGGTAATGAGCAGTTCTTC
CDR3: CSASRLAGEGNEQFF

J: TRBJ2-1
size: .
D: .
V: TRBV7-2
DNA: TGTGCCAGCAGCCGCCTTAACGGGTATGAGCAGTTCTTC
CDR3: CASSRLNGYEQFF

J: TRBJ1-1
size: many
D: TRBD1
V: TRBV9
DNA: TGTGCCAGCAGCGGACAGGGTGGAGGGAACACTGAAGCTTTCTTT
CDR3: CASSGQGGGNTEAFF

J: TRBJ2-7
size: few
D: .
V: TRBV29-1
DNA: TGCAGCGTTGTACATCGAGACCCGTCCGAGCAGTACTTC
CDR3: CSVVHRDPSEQYF

J: TRBJ2-3
size: many
D: .
V: TRBV29-1
DNA: TGCAGCGTCCGCAAAGACGGAGATACGCAGTATTTT
CDR3: CSVRKDGDTQYF

J: TRBJ2-5
size: many
D: TRBD2
V: TRBV27
DNA: TGTGCCAGCAGTTTAGGGCTAGCGGGAGGCGAGGAGACCCAGTACTTC
CDR3: CASSLGLAGGEETQYF

J: TRBJ2-2
size: many
D: .
V: TRBV5-1
DNA: TGCGCCAGCAGCTTGGACACCCGAAACACCGGGGAGCTGTTTTTT
CDR3: CASSLDTRNTGELFF

J: TRBJ2-2
size: many
D: TRBD2
V: TRBV29-1
DNA: TGCAGCGTTGAATTGGGTCTAGCGGGAGATCGCACCGGGGAGCTGTTTTTT
CDR3: CSVELGLAGDRTGELFF

J: TRBJ2-5
size: many
D: .
V: TRBV6-5
DNA: TGTGCCAGCAGTTACGACCTTTACCAAGAGACCCAGTACTTC
CDR3: CASSYDLYQETQYF

J: TRBJ2-1
size: .
D: TRBD2
V: TRBV5-1
DNA: TGCGCCAGCAGCCTGGGAAAGATAGCGGGTCCTTACAATGAGCAGTTCTTC
CDR3: CASSLGKIAGPYNEQFF

J: TRBJ2-2
size: .
D: TRBD2
V: TRBV20-1
DNA: TGCTGTGCTACCGCCCGGGGAGCGGGGACGAACACCGGGGAGCTGTTTTTT
CDR3: CCATARGAGTNTGELFF

J: TRBJ2-2
size: many
D: .
V: TRBV20-1
DNA: TGCAGTGCTAGTCGTCAGGGAACCGGGGAGCTGTTTTTT
CDR3: CSASRQGTGELFF

J: TRBJ2-4
size: many
D: .
V: TRBV5-1
DNA: TGCGCCAGCAGCCAAACCTGGGGAGCCAAAAACATTCAGTACTTC
CDR3: CASSQTWGAKNIQYF

J: TRBJ2-3
size: many
D: .
V: TRBV20-1
DNA: TGCAGTGCCAGGCCCATCACAGATACGCAGTATTTT
CDR3: CSARPITDTQYF

J: TRBJ1-2
size: many
D: .
V: TRBV5-6
DNA: TGTGCCAGCAGCTTCGCCGGTCCGACGGGCTATGGCTACACCTTC
CDR3: CASSFAGPTGYGYTF

J: TRBJ2-2
size: .
D: TRBD2
V: TRBV19
DNA: TGTGCCAGTAGTGCCGCCGGGACTAGCGGGTACACCGGGGAGCTGTTTTTT
CDR3: CASSAAGTSGYTGELFF

J: TRBJ2-7
size: few
D: TRBD2
V: TRBV5-1
DNA: TGCGCCAGCAGCCATGGGGGACTAACCTACGAGCAGTACTTC
CDR3: CASSHGGLTYEQYF

J: TRBJ2-1
size: many
D: TRBD2
V: TRBV2
DNA: TGTGCCAGCAGTGAGTCTAGGGGAGGGGACAATGAGCAGTTCTTC
CDR3: CASSESRGGDNEQFF

J: TRBJ2-7
size: many
D: .
V: TRBV4-1
DNA: TGCGCCAGCAGCCAGAGCCAGGGGTACTACGAGCAGTACTTC
CDR3: CASSQSQGYYEQYF

J: TRBJ2-7
size: many
D: .
V: TRBV21-1
DNA: TGTGCCAGCACCATAAAAGTAGGCTACTACGAGCAGTACTTC
CDR3: CASTIKVGYYEQYF

J: TRBJ1-5
size: many
D: .
V: TRBV19
DNA: TGTGCCAGTAGTATAGATATAAATAGCAATCAGCCCCAGCATTTT
CDR3: CASSIDINSNQPQHF

J: TRBJ2-7
size: many
D: TRBD1
V: TRBV9
DNA: TGTGCCAGCAGCCCGAATACAGGGGGCCGCGAGCAGTACTTC
CDR3: CASSPNTGGREQYF

J: TRBJ2-3
size: many
D: .
V: TRBV27
DNA: TGTGCCAGCAGTTCGATGCTCACAGATACGCAGTATTTT
CDR3: CASSSMLTDTQYF

J: TRBJ2-1
size: .
D: TRBD1
V: TRBV7-2
DNA: TGTGCCAGCAGCGTAGGACAGGGGGCGCCCAATGAGCAGTTCTTC
CDR3: CASSVGQGAPNEQFF

J: TRBJ2-7
size: .
D: TRBD1
V: TRBV20-1
DNA: TGCAGTGCTACCCAACAGGGGGTGAGCTCCTACGAGCAGTACTTC
CDR3: CSATQQGVSSYEQYF

J: TRBJ2-1
size: .
D: TRBD2
V: TRBV7-9
DNA: TGTGCCAGCAGCGTACTAGCGGGATACGACAATGAGCAGTTCTTC
CDR3: CASSVLAGYDNEQFF

J: TRBJ1-5
size: many
D: .
V: TRBV7-3
DNA: TGTGCCAGCAGCTCCGGTAATCAGCCCCAGCATTTT
CDR3: CASSSGNQPQHF

J: TRBJ2-1
size: .
D: TRBD2
V: TRBV4-1
DNA: TGCGCCAGCAGCCAAGAGATAGTGGTAGCGGGACGCGAGCAGTTCTTC
CDR3: CASSQEIVVAGREQFF

J: TRBJ2-1
size: many
D: TRBD2
V: TRBV20-1
DNA: TGCAGTGCCCATAGCGGGAGGGACTTCCGCAATGAGCAGTTCTTC
CDR3: CSAHSGRDFRNEQFF